This T cell receptor beta chain was found in a study of Graves' ophthalmopathy and Graves' hyperthyroidism. Study-level points and caveats: Blood also carried most expanded thyroid clonotypes exceeding 0.001 frequency.

The authors amplified TCR beta CDR3 regions, and they did so from RNA transcripts for repertoire sequencing. In the first round, RT-PCR was carried out with HTBI primers, and a multiplex PCR formed the second round. MiXCR, applied by TCRdb to the multiplex PCR reads, yields one record per CDR3 protein. The table shows about 14,000 distinct CDR3 sequences, with about 50% occurring only once. Germline V gene sequence: CDR1 SGDLS, CDR2 YYNGEE. CDR3 length: 14 residues. V was clipped by 1 base and J by 2 bases, with 8 bases between them. Remarks on this clonotype: Its target is not known.

The rearrangement links TRBV9 to TRBJ2-3; D is uncertain. The sample taken for sequencing was peripheral blood. This clonotype originated in a woman in her twenties or thirties with Graves' ophthalmopathy. This CDR3 reads CASSVLDFTDTQYF. The CDR3 DNA reads TGTGCCAGCAGCGTACTAGATTTCACAGATACGCAGTATTTT.